This TCR beta chain was profiled in a study of control samples from healthy donors and cancer patients. The ends were cut back, 6 bases at V and 8 bases at J, with 16 bases in the middle. The CDR3 spans 13 residues. TCRdb's table, derived via immunoSEQ multiplex PCR, lists solely in-frame clones and lacks some. The sample gives roughly 130,000 clones, approximately 92% of which show up once; 2.5% is in the top ten. Sequenced material: blood. The receptor comes from a man aged 18 to 29 in good health. V gene TRBV12-3 or TRBV12-4 combines with J gene TRBJ1-2; TRBD1 is a possible D gene (5 bases). This CDR3 is CASRPGTPGGYTF. For the CDR3, the DNA is TGTGCCAGCAGACCTGGGACCCCGGGGGGCTACACCTTC.